This T cell receptor (beta chain) originates from a study of T cells after yellow fever vaccination. This clonotype has just a few counts. The germline CDR1 and CDR2 sequences are SGHKS and YYEKEE (reference sequence). V lost 0 bases and J lost 1, with 10 bases in between. The CDR3 extends over 15 amino acids. The TCR cDNA carried a universal primer site and UMIs from 5'RACE template switching. TCRdb reprocessed the 5' RACE reads via MiXCR and lists one record per CDR3 protein. This sample has 400,000 to 650,000 distinct CDR3 sequences, with 20% to 25% found just once. The chain employs TRBV5-5 and TRBJ1-1; D unresolved. Source: PBMCs, taken approximately 22 days after the first yellow fever vaccination. The TCR originated in a man younger than 35 who received the YFV17D yellow fever vaccine. As DNA, the CDR3 is TGTGCCAGCAGCTTGGGTTGGCTTCCGAACACTGAAGCTTTCTTT. Its translation is CASSLGWLPNTEAFF.